What follows is one TCR beta chain and its context. The data derive from a study of blood T cell dynamics during melanoma immunotherapy. Only in-frame clones appear in the TCRdb table, and some are missing; sequencing was by immunoSEQ multiplex PCR. Here the sample spans 10,000 to 13,000 clones, roughly 83% being singletons. Time point here: week 3, after first cycle of checkpoint inhibitor. Trimming pared 4 bases from V and 4 bases from J, leaving 13 bases between. The CDR3 is made up of 15 amino acids. Germline V CDR1 and CDR2: LNHDA, SQIVND (reference sequence). The sequence was obtained from a human donor with melanoma. The sample consisted of blood, taken from a patient treated with checkpoint blockade. The chain combines TRBV19 with TRBJ1-4; tentatively, D is TRBD1 (5 bases). The CDR3 protein is CASSNAGRLNEKLFF. CDR3 DNA sequence: TGTGCCAGTAGTAACGCGGGGCGCCTTAATGAAAAACTGTTTTTT.